This T cell receptor beta chain was obtained from a study of OX40 agonist ivuxolimab in advanced cancers. Study-level information: Clinicians treated patients with ivuxolimab, an agonistic anti-OX40 (CD134) antibody. Broader study findings: CD4+ and CD8+ T cells in blood underwent clonal expansion by week 6 at 0.1 to 3.0 mg/kg. Researchers report that CD8+ T cells had, on average, more expanded clones than CD4+.

This clone was found once. The antigen is undetermined. Looked up from germline, CDR1 is SGHRS and CDR2 is YFSETQ. Trimming pared 0 bases from V and 4 bases from J, leaving 15 bases between. The CDR3 runs to 16 residues. Individuals having autoimmune disease history or systemic immunosuppression were not enrolled. Assay used: immunoSEQ multiplex PCR; TCRdb lists only in-frame clones, some missing. The repertoire consists of 50,000 to 75,000 clones, with around 75% occurring once and the leading ten covering more than 0.9%. The chain uses TRBV5-1 and TRBJ2-3, with a possible D match to TRBD1 (5 bases). The source is an adult with an advanced solid tumor such as melanoma, head and neck, liver or kidney cancer. Sequenced material: CD4+ or CD8+ T cells sorted from blood, taken in a trial of the OX40 agonist ivuxolimab. In DNA, the CDR3 is TGCGCCAGCAGCTTGGCGGCAGGGCTAGGCCCAGATACGCAGTATTTT. Encoded protein: CASSLAAGLGPDTQYF. Looking up the rest from reference TRBV5-1 and TRBJ2-3 gives the full variable domain: KAGVTQTPRYLIKTRGQQVTLSCSPISGHRSVSWYQQTPGQGLQFLFEYFSETQRNKGNFPGRFSGRQFSNSRSEMNVSTLELGDSALYLCASSLAAGLGPDTQYFGPGTRLTVL.